Below, 15 T cell receptor beta chains from the same sample are listed, as sequenced in a study of blood T cell repertoires in COVID-19. Produced via immunoSEQ multiplex PCR; TCRdb's table is partial and in-frame only. The sample shows approximately 300,000 clones, about 85% of them seen only once. What was sequenced was peripheral blood. The origin of the receptors is a man between 18 and 35 years old with active or convalescent COVID-19.

The J gene is TRBJ1-1, the V gene TRBV2; 7 nucleotides line up with TRBD1. V gave up 3 bases and J gave up 5 bases; unmatched junction bases: 9. The CDR3 has 15 amino acids. CDR1 is SNHLY and CDR2 is FYNNEI in the germline V gene. The CDR3: CASSEEMTGYTEAFF. The CDR3 coding sequence is TGTGCCAGCAGTGAGGAAATGACAGGGTATACTGAAGCTTTCTTT. The full variable domain, rest sourced from reference TRBV2 and TRBJ1-1, is EPEVTQTPSHQVTQMGQEVILRCVPISNHLYFYWYRQILGQKVEFLVSFYNNEISEKSEIFDDQFSVERPDGSNFTLKIRSTKLEDSAMYFCASSEEMTGYTEAFFGQGTRLTVV.

The chain joins TRBV5-6 to TRBJ1-4; 7 nucleotides agree with TRBD1. The germline V gene encodes CDR1 SGHDT and CDR2 YYEEEE. Trimming removed 4 bases from V and 5 bases from J; junction bases left unmatched: 14. The CDR3 is 17 amino acids. CDR3 residues: CASSGDSPDRSNEKLFF. CDR3 DNA: TGTGCCAGCAGCGGGGACAGCCCAGACAGATCAAATGAAAAACTGTTTTTT.

This clone appeared a single time. The rearrangement uses TRBV2 and TRBJ2-7; D is perhaps TRBD2 (7 bases). The length of the CDR3 is 16 residues. CDR1 SNHLY and CDR2 FYNNEI come from the germline V gene. V lost 0 bases to trimming and J lost 0 bases, with 12 bases between them. The CDR3 reads CASSEAGGTFSYEQYF. The CDR3 bases are TGTGCCAGCAGTGAAGCGGGGGGGACATTCTCCTACGAGCAGTACTTC.

The genes are TRBV7-6 and TRBJ2-1; 10 nucleotides line up with TRBD2. J was trimmed by 6 bases and V by 3 bases; bases with no gene match: 2. The germline gives CDR1 SGHVS, CDR2 FNYEAQ. The length of the CDR3 is 14 residues. The CDR3 spells CASSLTSGFNEQFF. CDR3 sequence (DNA): TGTGCCAGCAGCTTGACTAGCGGGTTCAATGAGCAGTTCTTC.

This clone was observed a handful of times. This sequence joins TRBV12-3 or TRBV12-4 and TRBJ1-1, with 7 nucleotides matching TRBD1. This CDR3 comprises 11 residues. With V trimmed by 1 base and J by 11 bases, 1 base remained unmatched. In nucleotides, the CDR3 is TGTGCCAGCAGTTTAGGACAGGGTGCTTTCTTT. This gives the protein CASSLGQGAFF.

This clone occurred a few times. The chain couples TRBV9 to TRBJ1-1, with D perhaps TRBD1 (5 bases). CDR1 is SGDLS and CDR2 is YYNGEE in the germline V gene. Trimming removed 4 bases at V and 1 base at J, with 11 bases between. The CDR3 sequence is 14 residues long. This CDR3 reads CASSPVGGNTEAFF. The CDR3 nucleotides are TGTGCCAGCAGCCCCGTCGGGGGGAACACTGAAGCTTTCTTT.

The chain is built from TRBV11-1 and TRBJ1-5, with D maybe TRBD1 (5 bases). This CDR3 contains 14 residues. CDR1 SGHAT and CDR2 FQDESV come from the germline V gene (reference sequence). Trimming pared 1 base from V and 5 bases from J, leaving 9 bases between. CDR3: CASSLGTTYQPQHF. The CDR3 DNA reads as TGTGCCAGCAGCTTAGGGACAACCTATCAGCCCCAGCATTTT.

This chain joins TRBV5-1 and TRBJ1-4, with 10 bases identical to TRBD1. V shed 5 bases, J shed 8 bases, and the junction held 6 bases outside the gene matches. Looked up from germline, CDR1 is SGHRS and CDR2 is YFSETQ. The CDR3 has 14 amino acids. CDR3 DNA sequence: TGCGCCAGCAGTCCCGGGACAGGGGAGGAAAAACTGTTTTTT. Protein sequence: CASSPGTGEEKLFF.

V usage is TRBV24-1 and J usage is TRBJ2-2, with D perhaps TRBD1 (6 bases). Deletions cut 0 bases from V and 3 bases from J, with 10 bases between. Germline V gene lookup returns CDR1 KGHDR and CDR2 SFDVKD. The length of the CDR3 is 16 residues. The CDR3 bases are TGTGCCACCAGTGATTTGGCAGGGGCCTACACCGGGGAGCTGTTTTTT. Translated: CATSDLAGAYTGELFF.

The J gene is TRBJ1-1, the V gene TRBV28; 7 bases fit TRBD1. The germline gives CDR1 MDHEN, CDR2 SYDVKM. The CDR3 covers 17 residues. V shed 3 bases and J 6 bases; nucleotides not matched to a gene: 16. CDR3: CASSFGYPGLDRAEAFF. The CDR3 coding sequence is TGTGCCAGCAGTTTTGGTTACCCGGGGCTCGACAGGGCTGAAGCTTTCTTT.

The V call is TRBV4-3, the J call TRBJ1-3, with 7 bases lining up with TRBD1. CDR1 LGHNA and CDR2 YSLEER come from the germline V gene. J gave up 2 bases and V 0 bases, and 4 bases lay outside the gene matches. The CDR3 length is 16 residues. The CDR3 loop reads CASSQDYRGAGNTIYF. In DNA form, the CDR3 reads TGCGCCAGCAGCCAAGATTACAGGGGCGCTGGAAACACCATATATTTT.

The V gene is TRBV28, the J gene TRBJ1-5, with D possibly matching TRBD1 (6 bases). V lost 6 bases and J lost 3, with 24 bases in between. The CDR3 extends over 18 amino acids. CDR1 MDHEN and CDR2 SYDVKM come from the germline V gene. CDR3 sequence reads: CASSISLSSTGHNQPQHF. CDR3 DNA: TGTGCCAGCAGCATCAGTTTGTCTTCGACAGGTCACAATCAGCCCCAGCATTTT.

The V and J genes are TRBV2 and TRBJ2-1; 7 bases map to TRBD2. The CDR3 covers 12 residues. Losses at the gene ends were 10 bases for V and 6 bases for J; bases not matched to a gene: 6. Germline CDR1 reads SNHLY; CDR2 reads FYNNEI. The CDR3 is CATRGGVNEQFF. The DNA of the CDR3 is TGTGCCACCCGGGGAGGGGTCAATGAGCAGTTCTTC.

V and J are TRBV5-1 and TRBJ2-3, with 11 bases lining up with TRBD1. The CDR3 sequence is 14 residues long. V trimming: 5 bases; J trimming: 5 bases; junction bases outside the gene matches: 4. The germline gives CDR1 SGHRS, CDR2 YFSETQ. CDR3 sequence reads: CASSPGQGEDTQYF. The DNA for the CDR3 is TGCGCCAGCAGTCCGGGACAGGGGGAAGATACGCAGTATTTT.

The chain is built from TRBV9 and TRBJ1-4, with 7 positions matching TRBD1. Unmatched junction bases numbered 7, after V lost 0 bases and J lost 5 bases. The germline V gene has CDR1 SGDLS and CDR2 YYNGEE. This CDR3 comprises 16 residues. CDR3 loop: CASSVVPTGENEKLFF. Here the CDR3 DNA reads TGTGCCAGCAGCGTAGTTCCCACAGGGGAGAATGAAAAACTGTTTTTT.